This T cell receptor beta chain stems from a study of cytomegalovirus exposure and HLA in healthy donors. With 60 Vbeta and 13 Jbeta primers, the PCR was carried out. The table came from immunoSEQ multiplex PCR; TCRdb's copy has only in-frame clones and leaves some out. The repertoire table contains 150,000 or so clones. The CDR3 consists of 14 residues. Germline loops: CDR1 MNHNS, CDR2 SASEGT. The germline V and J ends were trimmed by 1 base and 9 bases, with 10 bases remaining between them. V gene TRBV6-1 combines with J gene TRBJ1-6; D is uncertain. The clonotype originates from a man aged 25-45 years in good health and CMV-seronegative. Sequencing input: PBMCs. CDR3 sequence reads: CASSEVIYGSPLHF. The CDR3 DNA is TGTGCCAGCAGTGAAGTCATCTACGGTTCACCCCTCCACTTT.